The clone carrying this T cell receptor beta chain was counted between two and nine times. Its matching antigen is unknown. This specimen comes from a study of CD8 T cells in ankylosing spondylitis. General study results and limits: Typical of ankylosing spondylitis blood, it appeared, was a TCR beta motif of seven to nine highly homologous variants.

In germline, CDR1 is ENHRY, CDR2 SYGVKD. V shed 4 bases and J shed 0 bases, with 15 bases lying between them. The CDR3 consists of 16 residues. TCRdb analysed the 5' RACE reads with MiXCR anew, one entry per CDR3 protein. The sample has about 800,000 distinct CDR3 sequences, about an eighth seen once. The chain uses TRBV10-3 and TRBJ2-5, with D perhaps TRBD2 (5 bases). The sample comprised blood, either unsorted or a sorted T cell fraction (not recorded which). The clonotype originates from a male donor with ankylosing spondylitis. CDR3 nucleotide sequence: TGTGCCATCAGTGGAGGGCAAGCCCTGTACCAAGAGACCCAGTACTTC. Protein: CAISGGQALYQETQYF.